This TCR beta chain was obtained from a study of graft-versus-host responses after intestinal transplantation. The wider study: Each of the recipients got a multivisceral, liver-intestinal, or isolated intestinal transplant.

V shed 2 bases and J shed 4 bases, with 18 bases lying between them. CDR1 and CDR2 from the germline V gene are SGHNT and YYREEE (reference sequence). The CDR3 loop spans 16 amino acids. With regard to this clone: As yet, its antigen is unknown.

Using immunoSEQ multiplex PCR, the repertoire was profiled, and TCRdb retains in-frame clones only, with some absent. The sample contains more than 95,000 clones, 92% of which appear only once. Specimen: unstimulated CD4+ T cells sorted from spleen or lymph node cells, collected before intestinal transplant. The V call is TRBV5-4, the J call TRBJ1-2, with a tentative D call TRBD1 (5 bases). This clonotype was obtained from a human donor who received an intestinal transplant. The CDR3 spells CASSFFGGDGPYGYTF. The CDR3 coding sequence is TGTGCCAGCAGCTTTTTTGGGGGGGACGGACCCTATGGCTACACCTTC.